A single sample is the source of the 29 T cell receptor beta chains below, sequenced in a study of CD8+ T cells in alopecia areata. Extracted RNA was reverse transcribed, and the resulting cDNA served as sequencing template. Only in-frame clones appear in the TCRdb table, and some are missing; sequencing was by immunoSEQ multiplex PCR. This sample yields roughly 110,000 clones, of which roughly 50% are seen a single time; 12% belongs to the top ten. Treatment meaning: oral pan-JAK inhibitor, 5-10 mg twice daily. The sample was CD8+ T cells sorted from blood, taken at week 24, from a patient treated with tofacitinib. These receptor sequences come from a human donor with alopecia areata.

This rearrangement joins TRBV7-9 to TRBJ2-1; 8 positions agree with TRBD1. This CDR3 region has 15 residues. Trimming took 5 bases from V and 5 from J; bases not matched to a gene: 8. Germline V lookup: CDR1 SEHNR, CDR2 FQNEAQ (reference sequence). Written as DNA, the CDR3 is TGTGCCAGCAGCCCAGCCGGGACAGGAGACAATGAGCAGTTCTTC. It codes for CASSPAGTGDNEQFF.

V gene TRBV19 combines with J gene TRBJ2-1, with TRBD2 identical over 8 bases. In germline, CDR1 is LNHDA, CDR2 SQIVND (reference sequence). Trimming at V came to 1 base and at J to 6 bases, leaving 5 bases not matched to a gene. The CDR3 extends over 15 amino acids. This CDR3 reads CASSIGPRGGNEQFF. The CDR3 bases are TGTGCCAGTAGTATAGGTCCCCGGGGGGGCAATGAGCAGTTCTTC.

This sequence joins TRBV5-1 and TRBJ2-5; no clear D. The germline V gene encodes CDR1 SGHRS and CDR2 YFSETQ. The CDR3 is made up of 13 amino acids. Between the trimmed V and J ends, which lost 3 bases and 0 bases, there was a span of 6 bases. DNA for the CDR3: TGCGCCAGCAGCTCGGTGTACCAAGAGACCCAGTACTTC. This encodes CASSSVYQETQYF.

The CDR3 sequence is CASSPRGASDTEAFF. CDR3 DNA sequence: TGCGCCAGCAGCCCGCGGGGGGCTTCGGACACTGAAGCTTTCTTT. The chain has TRBV4-1 and TRBJ1-1, with D possibly TRBD1 on 6 matching bases. CDR1 MGHRA and CDR2 YSYEKL come from the germline V gene. V lost 4 bases and J lost 3, with 15 bases in between. This CDR3 is 15 amino acids long.

A few counts support this clone. The chain has TRBV4-1 and TRBJ1-2, with 7 nucleotides matching TRBD1. Germline trimming cut 2 bases from V and 7 bases from J; bases unmatched to any gene: 4. CDR1 and CDR2 from the germline V gene are MGHRA and YSYEKL. This CDR3 is 13 amino acids long. In DNA form, the CDR3 reads TGCGCCAGCAGCCAAAACAGGGGTCGTGGCTACACCTTC. It specifies CASSQNRGRGYTF.

This clone occurred a few times. The chain employs TRBV5-1 and TRBJ1-2; D is undetermined. CDR3 size: 12 residues. Germline CDR1 SGHRS, CDR2 YFSETQ. The V end was cut by 0 bases, the J end by 8 bases, with 8 bases between. The CDR3 DNA follows: TGCGCCAGCAGCTTGGACAGTTGGGGCTACACCTTC. This translates into CASSLDSWGYTF.

V is TRBV14 and J is TRBJ2-1; TRBD1 aligns across 7 bases. Germline-derived CDR1 and CDR2 are SGHDN and FVKESK. V shed 4 bases, J shed 5 bases, and the junction held 11 bases outside the gene matches. The CDR3 has 16 residues. The CDR3 region is CASSRREGAMDNEQFF. The CDR3, as DNA: TGTGCCAGCAGCCGTCGCGAGGGGGCTATGGACAATGAGCAGTTCTTC. The variable domain in full, with the rest retrieved from reference TRBV14 and TRBJ2-1, is EAGVTQFPSHSVIEKGQTVTLRCDPISGHDNLYWYRRVMGKEIKFLLHFVKESKQDESGMPNNRFLAERTGGTYSTLKVQPAELEDSGVYFCASSRREGAMDNEQFFGPGTRLTVL.

The V gene is TRBV5-1, the J gene TRBJ2-3; perhaps D is TRBD1 or TRBD2 (5 bases each). Looked up from germline, CDR1 is SGHRS and CDR2 is YFSETQ. This CDR3 has 16 residues. Trimming cost V 3 bases and J 0 bases, with 14 bases left between them. This CDR3 is CASSSGTKPSTDTQYF. CDR3 DNA sequence: TGCGCCAGCAGCTCGGGGACCAAGCCTAGCACAGATACGCAGTATTTT.

The chain recombines TRBV30 with TRBJ1-6, with TRBD1 matching 8 bases. CDR3 length: 13 amino acids. Trimming cost V 5 bases and J 7 bases; bases outside gene matches: 4. The germline CDR1 and CDR2 sequences are GTSNPN and SVGIG (reference sequence). The CDR3 protein is CAWDRGENSPLHF. CDR3 nucleotides: TGTGCCTGGGACAGGGGAGAGAATTCACCCCTCCACTTT.

The chain couples TRBV25-1 to TRBJ1-2, with D tentatively TRBD1 (6 bases). Germline CDR1 reads MGHDK; CDR2 reads SYGVNS. This CDR3 has 15 amino acids. Trimming cost V 3 bases and J 1 base, with 12 bases left between them. The chain's CDR3 is CASSDPGGLNYGYTF. CDR3 nucleotides: TGTGCCAGCAGTGACCCGGGGGGCCTTAACTATGGCTACACCTTC.

This chain connects TRBV16 to TRBJ1-6; D possibly corresponds to TRBD1 (5 bases). Trimming left V 3 bases short and J 8 bases short, with 11 bases between. CDR3 length equals 14 residues. CDR1 is KGHSY and CDR2 is FQNENV in the germline V gene. DNA for the CDR3: TGTGCCAGCAGCCATCCGGGGGGGGATTCACCCCTCCACTTT. Its protein is CASSHPGGDSPLHF.

The chain has TRBV5-6 and TRBJ2-7; 8 bases map to TRBD1. The CDR3 runs to 15 residues. V lost 3 bases to trimming and J lost 5 bases; unmatched junction nucleotides: 10. Germline CDR1 SGHDT, CDR2 YYEEEE. CDR3 sequence: CASSSMTGVLHEQYF. In DNA form, the CDR3 reads TGTGCCAGCAGCTCCATGACAGGGGTGCTTCACGAGCAGTACTTC.

The rearrangement uses TRBV27 and TRBJ2-1; 14 bases match TRBD2. The V segment lost 4 bases and the J segment 6 bases; nucleotides outside the gene matches: 2. The germline CDR1 and CDR2 sequences are MNHEY and SMNVEV (reference sequence). The CDR3 runs to 15 residues. The CDR3 sequence: CASSYGTSGGNEQFF. CDR3 nucleotide sequence: TGTGCCAGCAGTTACGGGACTAGCGGGGGCAATGAGCAGTTCTTC.

This chain uses TRBV5-6 with TRBJ2-1; 7 bases line up with TRBD1. The CDR3 has 13 amino acids. The ends lost 0 bases at V and 6 bases at J; junction bases unmatched: 0. The germline gives CDR1 SGHDT, CDR2 YYEEEE. The CDR3 sequence is CASSLEGANEQFF. CDR3 bases: TGTGCCAGCAGCTTGGAGGGGGCCAATGAGCAGTTCTTC.

This clone was detected a few times. The V gene is TRBV4-3, the J gene TRBJ2-2; weak D call: TRBD1 (6 bases). The germline V gene has CDR1 LGHNA and CDR2 YSLEER. There are 18 residues in the CDR3. Trimming pared 2 bases from V and 3 bases from J, leaving 19 bases between. CDR3 DNA: TGCGCCAGCAGCCAACCCCCTGAGACAGGAAGGGACACCGGGGAGCTGTTTTTT. It yields the protein CASSQPPETGRDTGELFF.

V is TRBV30 and J is TRBJ1-2, with TRBD1 identical over 9 bases. This CDR3 spans 14 amino acids. CDR1 is GTSNPN, CDR2 SVGIG, per germline (reference sequence). V lost 5 bases to trimming and J lost 6 bases; unmatched junction nucleotides: 10. The CDR3, as DNA: TGTGCCTGGGATCATATCACAGGGGGCGATGGCTACACCTTC. It is translated as CAWDHITGGDGYTF.

This clone was recorded a few times. This chain joins TRBV5-1 and TRBJ1-1; no definite D call. Germline loops: CDR1 SGHRS, CDR2 YFSETQ. V lost 1 base and J 1 base, leaving 5 bases between the germline ends. The CDR3 length is 13 residues. CDR3 sequence (DNA): TGCGCCAGCAGCTTGAGCCCGAACACTGAAGCTTTCTTT. It codes for CASSLSPNTEAFF. The full variable domain, in which reference TRBV5-1 and TRBJ1-1 provide the parts outside the CDR3, is KAGVTQTPRYLIKTRGQQVTLSCSPISGHRSVSWYQQTPGQGLQFLFEYFSETQRNKGNFPGRFSGRQFSNSRSEMNVSTLELGDSALYLCASSLSPNTEAFFGQGTRLTVV.

The chain uses TRBV27 and TRBJ2-7; the D is unclear. CDR1 MNHEY and CDR2 SMNVEV come from the germline V gene (reference sequence). This CDR3 has 13 residues. V gave up 3 bases and J gave up 2 bases, with 8 bases separating them. CDR3 loop: CASSFGVAYEQYF. The CDR3 DNA sequence: TGTGCCAGCAGTTTCGGAGTGGCCTACGAGCAGTACTTC.

V usage is TRBV29-1 and J usage is TRBJ2-7; D is possibly TRBD1 or TRBD2 (6 bases each). V lost 5 bases and J lost 5, with 16 bases in between. This CDR3 comprises 13 residues. CDR1 and CDR2 (germline): SQVTM, ANQGSEA. The CDR3 DNA follows: TGCAGCGTTCGGGGGCAGGGGTTCAACGAGCAGTACTTC. Residues: CSVRGQGFNEQYF.

J is TRBJ1-1 and V is TRBV6-5, with D perhaps TRBD1 (5 bases). Trimming took 6 bases from V and 3 from J, leaving 14 bases between them. The CDR3 spans 14 residues. The germline V gene encodes CDR1 MNHEY and CDR2 SVGAGI. The CDR3: CASRVGLEDTEAFF. The DNA of the CDR3 is TGTGCCAGCAGGGTGGGGCTTGAGGACACTGAAGCTTTCTTT.

This chain joins TRBV6-5 and TRBJ2-2, with D tentatively TRBD1 (5 bases). The CDR3 runs to 15 residues. Trimming left V 2 bases short and J 1 base short, with 8 bases between. Per the germline V gene, CDR1 is MNHEY and CDR2 is SVGAGI. The CDR3 sequence is CASSYGTGNTGELFF. In nucleotides, the CDR3 is TGTGCCAGCAGTTACGGTACAGGGAACACCGGGGAGCTGTTTTTT.

This chain uses TRBV27 with TRBJ2-3; D is ambiguous. With 2 bases removed from V and 4 bases from J, the gap between germline ends came to 10 bases. This CDR3 is built from 14 residues. Germline loops: CDR1 MNHEY, CDR2 SMNVEV (reference sequence). The CDR3: CASSLGVQPDTQYF. CDR3 nucleotides: TGTGCCAGCAGTTTAGGGGTGCAGCCAGATACGCAGTATTTT.

The chain carries TRBV10-3 and TRBJ1-1; D remains ambiguous. V was trimmed by 3 bases and J by 0 bases, leaving 5 bases between them. CDR3 size: 13 residues. Germline V gene sequence: CDR1 ENHRY, CDR2 SYGVKD. The CDR3 DNA follows: TGTGCCATCAGTGACAGCATGAACACTGAAGCTTTCTTT. Protein product: CAISDSMNTEAFF.

This chain uses TRBV25-1 with TRBJ1-2, with TRBD1 matching over 7 bases. The germline gives CDR1 MGHDK, CDR2 SYGVNS. V trimming: 4 bases; J trimming: 5 bases; junction bases outside the gene matches: 4. The CDR3 is 13 amino acids. The CDR3 DNA follows: TGTGCCAGCAGTGTAGAGGGGGCATATGGCTACACCTTC. Protein sequence: CASSVEGAYGYTF.

The rearrangement uses TRBV27 and TRBJ1-1, with 8 bases that match TRBD1. CDR3 length: 14 residues. Germline V gene data show CDR1 as MNHEY and CDR2 as SMNVEV (reference sequence). The V and J ends lost 6 bases and 6 bases, in that order; junction bases with no gene match: 9. The CDR3 nucleotides are TGTGCCAGCAGGTCGGACAGGGCTTGGGCTGAAGCTTTCTTT. Residues: CASRSDRAWAEAFF.

This sequence joins TRBV5-6 and TRBJ1-2; D call uncertain. From germline, CDR1 is SGHDT and CDR2 YYEEEE. This CDR3 has 14 amino acids. The germline V and J ends were trimmed by 0 bases and 4 bases, with 10 bases remaining between them. In DNA, the CDR3 is TGTGCCAGCAGCTTGGCCGAGGGCCCCTATGGCTACACCTTC. Its protein is CASSLAEGPYGYTF.

The table lists this clone with a few counts. The rearrangement uses TRBV11-2 and TRBJ2-2, with a tentative D call TRBD1 (6 bases). The CDR3 covers 13 residues. Germline V CDR1 and CDR2: SGHAT, FQNNGV. V lost 3 bases to trimming and J lost 5 bases, with 7 bases between them. This chain's CDR3 is CASSFTGTGELFF. CDR3 nucleotide sequence: TGTGCCAGCAGCTTTACAGGGACCGGGGAGCTGTTTTTT.

The chain combines TRBV7-9 with TRBJ2-1; TRBD2 aligns across 8 bases. CDR3 size: 15 residues. Germline trimming cut 1 base from V and 8 bases from J; bases unmatched to any gene: 7. Looked up from germline, CDR1 is SEHNR and CDR2 is FQNEAQ (reference sequence). For the CDR3, the DNA is TGTGCCAGCAGCTTAGGGGTGACTAGCGCCCATGAGCAGTTCTTC. Translating gives CASSLGVTSAHEQFF.

V is TRBV30 and J is TRBJ2-5; no clear D. The DNA end lines up better with TRBJ2-7; the J call may be wrong. In germline, CDR1 is GTSNPN, CDR2 SVGIG (reference sequence). There are 14 residues in the CDR3. The CDR3 reads CAWSVLAGAYEQYF. The CDR3 coding sequence is TGTGCCTGGAGTGTACTGGCAGGAGCCTACGAGCAGTACTTC.